The 11 T cell receptor beta chains reported below all come from one sample, sequenced in a study of identical twins. A single record per CDR3 protein comes from TCRdb applying MiXCR to the 5' RACE reads. Counted here are roughly 690,000 distinct CDR3 sequences, around 6.1% occurring once; the ten biggest clones make up 1.5% to 2%. The sample taken for sequencing was naive T cells sorted from blood. The receptors were sampled from a man younger than 30 in good health.

This rearrangement joins TRBV7-8 to TRBJ2-1; 7 nucleotides align to TRBD2. This CDR3 contains 15 residues. The germline V gene has CDR1 SGHVS and CDR2 FQNEAQ. Trimming at V came to 5 bases and at J to 5 bases, leaving 9 bases not matched to a gene. The CDR3 here is CASSRQGGANNEQFF. The CDR3 region has the DNA TGTGCCAGCAGCCGCCAGGGAGGGGCAAACAATGAGCAGTTCTTC. Together with reference TRBV7-8 and TRBJ2-1, the CDR3 gives the full variable domain: GAGVSQSPRYKVAKRGQDVALRCDPISGHVSLFWYQQALGQGPEFLTYFQNEAQLDKSGLPSDRFFAERPEGSVSTLKIQRTQQEDSAVYLCASSRQGGANNEQFFGPGTRLTVL.

The chain links TRBV7-2 to TRBJ2-7; 7 nucleotides agree with TRBD1. Losses at the gene ends were 4 bases for V and 4 bases for J; bases not matched to a gene: 25. The germline V gene encodes CDR1 SGHTA and CDR2 FQGNSA. The CDR3 has 20 amino acids. The CDR3 sequence: CASSSPSAGSHRDSWYEQYF. DNA of the CDR3: TGTGCCAGCAGCTCCCCCTCAGCTGGTTCACACCGGGACAGTTGGTACGAGCAGTACTTC.

This clonotype was recorded at least ten times. The chain is built from TRBV6-6 and TRBJ2-5, with D unresolved. CDR1 MNHNY and CDR2 SVGAGI come from the germline V gene (reference sequence). This CDR3 has 11 amino acids. The ends were cut back, 6 bases at V and 3 bases at J, with 5 bases in the middle. CDR3 nucleotides: TGTGCCAGCAGAGAAAAAGAGACCCAGTACTTC. Protein: CASREKETQYF.

The chain joins TRBV7-7 to TRBJ2-1; 9 positions match TRBD1. V gave up 5 bases and J gave up 7 bases; unmatched junction bases: 9. The CDR3 is 15 residues long. Germline V gene sequence: CDR1 SSHAT, CDR2 FNYEAQ (reference sequence). The CDR3, as DNA: TGTGCCAGCAGCCAATCCGGGACAGGGTGGAATGAGCAGTTCTTC. Its translation is CASSQSGTGWNEQFF.

This clonotype was seen at least ten times. The chain combines TRBV28 with TRBJ1-1; D uncertain. V shed 2 bases and J shed 4 bases, with 11 bases lying between them. CDR1 is MDHEN, CDR2 SYDVKM, per germline. The CDR3 contains 14 residues. The CDR3 nucleotides are TGTGCCAGCAGTTTACAGAAGTTGGCCACTGAAGCTTTCTTT. Translation: CASSLQKLATEAFF.

This clonotype was observed at least ten times. The rearrangement joins TRBV5-5 to TRBJ2-2, with D perhaps TRBD2 (7 bases). This CDR3 has 14 amino acids. V was cut by 0 bases and J by 13 bases, with 16 bases left in between. Germline V lookup: CDR1 SGHKS, CDR2 YYEKEE (reference sequence). CDR3 DNA: TGTGCCAGCAGCTTGGCGCACGGGGGGCGGCGGCTGTTTTTT. Amino acids: CASSLAHGGRRLFF. The full variable domain, with the rest looked up from reference TRBV5-5 and TRBJ2-2, is DAGVTQSPTHLIKTRGQQVTLRCSPISGHKSVSWYQQVLGQGPQFIFQYYEKEERGRGNFPDRFSARQFPNYSSELNVNALLLGDSALYLCASSLAHGGRRLFFGEGSRLTVL.

This clonotype was seen a few times. The chain couples TRBV3-1 to TRBJ2-7; 11 bases are a match to TRBD2. This CDR3 comprises 16 residues. Germline V CDR1 and CDR2: LGHDT, YNNKEL (reference sequence). The V gene end was trimmed by 2 bases and the J gene end by 2 bases; junction bases not matched to a gene: 5. The DNA for the CDR3 is TGTGCCAGCAGCCAACTTACTAGCGGGAGTACCTACGAGCAGTACTTC. It is translated as CASSQLTSGSTYEQYF.

V gene TRBV5-5 combines with J gene TRBJ2-2; D ambiguous. CDR1 and CDR2 from the germline V gene are SGHKS and YYEKEE (reference sequence). Trimming stripped 3 bases from V and 4 bases from J, with 7 bases between. The CDR3 contains 13 residues. In nucleotides, the CDR3 is TGTGCCAGCAGCTACGGACCCACCGGGGAGCTGTTTTTT. Its translation is CASSYGPTGELFF.

This clonotype was counted ten times or more. As DNA, the CDR3 is TGCGCCAGCAGCTTGGGATTTAGCAGAGAGACCCAGTACTTC. This gives the protein CASSLGFSRETQYF. V and J are TRBV5-1 and TRBJ2-5; D is undetermined. Trimming took 0 bases from V and 4 from J, leaving 10 bases between them. Germline CDR1 is SGHRS and CDR2 is YFSETQ. The CDR3 has 14 residues.

At least ten counts were recorded for this clonotype. V and J are TRBV12-3 or TRBV12-4 and TRBJ2-1; 12 bases match TRBD2. The CDR3 spans 13 residues. Unmatched junction bases numbered 8, after V lost 5 bases and J lost 15 bases. CDR3 sequence reads: CASSVTSGSPGFF. CDR3 sequence (DNA): TGTGCCAGCAGTGTGACTAGCGGGAGCCCCGGGTTCTTC.

This clonotype was detected ten times or more. The V call is TRBV12-3 or TRBV12-4, the J call TRBJ2-1; D not certain. Trimming took 5 bases from V and 9 from J, leaving 8 bases between them. The CDR3 is 11 residues long. The CDR3 spells CASSPSSEQFF. The CDR3 DNA reads TGTGCCAGCAGTCCCAGCAGTGAGCAGTTCTTC.